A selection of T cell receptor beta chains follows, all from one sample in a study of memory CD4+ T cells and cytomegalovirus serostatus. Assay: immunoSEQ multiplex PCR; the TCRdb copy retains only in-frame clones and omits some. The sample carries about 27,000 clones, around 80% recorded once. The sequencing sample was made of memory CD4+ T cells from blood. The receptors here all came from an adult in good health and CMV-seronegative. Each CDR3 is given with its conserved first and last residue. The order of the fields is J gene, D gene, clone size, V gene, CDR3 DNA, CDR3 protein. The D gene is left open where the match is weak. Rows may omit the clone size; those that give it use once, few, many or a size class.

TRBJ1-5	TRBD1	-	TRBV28	TGTGCCAGCACCGGGGACAGACGCAATCAGCCCCAGCATTTT	CASTGDRRNQPQHF
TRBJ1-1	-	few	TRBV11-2	TGTGCCAGCAGCTCCCCGACAAGAGCCTTGAACACTGAAGCTTTCTTT	CASSSPTRALNTEAFF
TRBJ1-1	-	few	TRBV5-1	TGCGCCAGCAGATCAGGGGAACGGAACACTGAAGCTTTCTTT	CASRSGERNTEAFF
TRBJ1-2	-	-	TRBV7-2	TGTGCCAGCAGCTTAGAGGTCGGTCGGACAGCTAACTATGGCTACACCTTC	CASSLEVGRTANYGYTF
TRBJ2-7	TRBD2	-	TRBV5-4	TGTGCCAGCAGTAAGACTAGCGCCGCCTACGAGCAGTACTTC	CASSKTSAAYEQYF
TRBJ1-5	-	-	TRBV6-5	TGTGCCAGCAGTTACTCGATTAATCCGGGCCAGCCCCAGCATTTT	CASSYSINPGQPQHF
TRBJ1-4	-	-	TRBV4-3	TGCGCCAGCAGCCAAGATGGGAGGGCAGATACAACTAATGAAAAACTGTTTTTT	CASSQDGRADTTNEKLFF
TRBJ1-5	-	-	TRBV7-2	TGTGCCAGCAGCTTAGGAGGCGGGGGTTGGGGCAATCAGCCCCAGCATTTT	CASSLGGGGWGNQPQHF
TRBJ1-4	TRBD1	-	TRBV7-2	TGTGCCAGCAGCTCACAGGGGGCAGTAGGAGAAAAACTGTTTTTT	CASSSQGAVGEKLFF
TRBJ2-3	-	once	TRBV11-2	TGTGCCAGCAGCTTATCCTATTCCACAGATACGCAGTATTTT	CASSLSYSTDTQYF
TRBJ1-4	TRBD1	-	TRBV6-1	TGTGCCAGCGAAATAGTAGGGGGCAATGAAAAACTGTTTTTT	CASEIVGGNEKLFF
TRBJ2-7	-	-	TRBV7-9	TGTGCCAGCAGCCCGGAGGGTTACGAGCAGTACTTC	CASSPEGYEQYF
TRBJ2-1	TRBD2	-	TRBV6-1	TGTGCCAGCAGAACAAAGCGGGGGGACAATGAGCAGTTCTTC	CASRTKRGDNEQFF
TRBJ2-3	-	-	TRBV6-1	TGTGCCAGCAGTACTGACACAGATACGCAGTATTTT	CASSTDTDTQYF
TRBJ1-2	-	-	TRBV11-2	TGTGCCAGCAGCTTTGCCTCGGGTGGCTACACCTTC	CASSFASGGYTF
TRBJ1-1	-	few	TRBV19	TGTGCCAGTAGCCAACAGGGTTGGACTGAAGCTTTCTTT	CASSQQGWTEAFF
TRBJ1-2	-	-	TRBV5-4	TGTGCCAGCAGCCACCCGGACTCCTATGGCTACACCTTC	CASSHPDSYGYTF
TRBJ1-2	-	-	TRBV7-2	TGTGCCAGCAGCTACACGTCTAACTATGGCTACACCTTC	CASSYTSNYGYTF
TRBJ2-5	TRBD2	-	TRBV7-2	TGTGCCAGCAGCCTCTATGTGGCGGGGGAAGAGACCCAGTACTTC	CASSLYVAGEETQYF
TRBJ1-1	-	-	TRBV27	TGTGCCAGCGGCGCAGGGGCGATCTCCGGGAACACTGAAGCTTTCTTT	CASGAGAISGNTEAFF
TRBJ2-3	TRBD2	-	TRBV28	TGTGCCAGCAGTCGGGGGGGGGCTGGAGATACGCAGTATTTT	CASSRGGAGDTQYF
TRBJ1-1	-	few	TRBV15	TGTGCCACCAGCAGAGATAGGGTCGACAGGTCGCTTGCTGAAGCTTTCTTT	CATSRDRVDRSLAEAFF
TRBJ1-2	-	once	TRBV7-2	TGTGCCAGCCACCAGAGGGCAGGGCGGGTCGGCTACACCTTC	CASHQRAGRVGYTF
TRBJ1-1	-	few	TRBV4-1	TGCGCCAGCAGCCAACAACAGAGGAACACTGAAGCTTTCTTT	CASSQQQRNTEAFF
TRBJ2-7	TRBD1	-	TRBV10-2	TGCGCCAGCAGTCAAGTACAGGGGGAAGAGCAGTACTTC	CASSQVQGEEQYF
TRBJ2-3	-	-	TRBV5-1	TGCGCCAGCAGCTCTCTGACACTCCTAGATACGCAGTATTTT	CASSSLTLLDTQYF
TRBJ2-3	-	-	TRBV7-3	TGTGCCAGCAGCTTAAAGCACGCAGATACGCAGTATTTT	CASSLKHADTQYF